This passage covers 27 T cell receptor beta chains from one sample sequenced in a study of early T cells in non-severe SARS-CoV-2 infection. From the 5' RACE reads, TCRdb called clonotypes with MiXCR, one entry per CDR3 protein. The sample lists tens of thousands of distinct CDR3 sequences, 10% to 15% occurring once. The sample was whole blood. All receptors derive from an adult who was a healthcare worker with PCR-confirmed SARS-CoV-2 infection or an uninfected control (not recorded which).

This clonotype was picked up a small number of times. This chain connects TRBV5-1 to TRBJ1-1; D perhaps matches TRBD1 (5 bases). V lost 0 bases and J lost 2, with 8 bases in between. The germline CDR1 and CDR2 sequences are SGHRS and YFSETQ. The CDR3 consists of 14 residues. CDR3 amino acids: CASSLGGGNTEAFF. In DNA, the CDR3 is TGCGCCAGCAGCTTGGGCGGGGGTAACACTGAAGCTTTCTTT.

The V gene is TRBV5-4, the J gene TRBJ2-5, with D maybe TRBD1 (5 bases). This CDR3 comprises 13 residues. V was clipped by 4 bases and J by 1 base, with 8 bases between them. The germline CDR1 and CDR2 sequences are SGHNT and YYREEE (reference sequence). CDR3 coding DNA: TGTGCCAGCAGCGAGACAGCCCAAGAGACCCAGTACTTC. It codes for CASSETAQETQYF.

The V and J genes are TRBV6-5 and TRBJ2-7; possible D gene TRBD2, 5 bases. V was shortened by 6 bases and J by 11 bases, with 14 bases between the two germline ends. Germline V gene sequence: CDR1 MNHEY, CDR2 SVGAGI. The CDR3 loop spans 11 amino acids. The CDR3 spells CASSQRTGEYF. The CDR3, as DNA: TGTGCCAGCAGCCAGAGGACTGGAGAGTACTTC.

In its sample, this clonotype was seen many times. The V gene is TRBV7-2, the J gene TRBJ1-6; the match to TRBD1 covers 8 bases. The CDR3 totals 15 residues. After removal of 0 bases from V and 9 bases from J, the junction contained 4 bases not matched to a gene. Germline CDR1 is SGHTA and CDR2 is FQGNSA. The DNA for the CDR3 is TGTGCCAGCAGCTTAGCGGGTCAGGGGGCTTCACCCCTCCACTTT. Translating it yields CASSLAGQGASPLHF.

This clonotype came up many times. V and J are TRBV10-2 and TRBJ2-7; 10 bases map to TRBD1. CDR3 length: 14 residues. After removal of 7 bases from V and 6 bases from J, the junction contained 9 bases not matched to a gene. CDR1 and CDR2 (germline): WSHSY, SAAADI. CDR3 region: CASTWDRGTGEQYF. CDR3 nucleotide sequence: TGCGCCAGCACCTGGGACAGGGGCACCGGCGAGCAGTACTTC.

This clonotype has at least ten counts. The chain couples TRBV27 to TRBJ1-1; 10 bases are a match to TRBD1. This CDR3 spans 15 amino acids. The germline gives CDR1 MNHEY, CDR2 SMNVEV (reference sequence). V was clipped by 8 bases and J by 5 bases; unmatched bases: 11. CDR3 in amino acids: CASLRRDRGWTEAFF. The CDR3 DNA reads as TGTGCCAGCCTCCGCCGGGACAGGGGATGGACTGAAGCTTTCTTT.

This clonotype has ten or more counts. The chain recombines TRBV2 with TRBJ2-7; no definite D call. The V and J ends lost 7 bases and 0 bases respectively, with 13 bases between them. The V gene's germline CDR1 is SNHLY and CDR2 FYNNEI. The CDR3 runs 14 residues. CDR3 nucleotide sequence: TGTGCCAGCACCTCAGGTTCTCTCTCCTACGAGCAGTACTTC. It translates to CASTSGSLSYEQYF.

At least ten counts were recorded for this clonotype. The chain employs TRBV5-1 and TRBJ1-2; D is unclear. The V end lost 4 bases, the J end lost 0 bases, and 16 bases lay between the germline ends. The CDR3 is 16 residues long. Germline V gene sequence: CDR1 SGHRS, CDR2 YFSETQ. Here the CDR3 reads CASSPGFSTTNYGYTF. CDR3 in DNA: TGCGCCAGCAGCCCCGGGTTCTCGACTACTAACTATGGCTACACCTTC.

This clonotype has at least ten counts. V gene TRBV6-5 combines with J gene TRBJ1-4; possible D gene TRBD1, 6 bases. The V end lost 0 bases, the J end lost 8 bases, and 7 bases lay between the germline ends. The CDR3 length is 13 residues. Germline values: CDR1 MNHEY, CDR2 SVGAGI. The CDR3 spells CASSYSGQEKLFF. The CDR3 nucleotides are TGTGCCAGCAGTTACTCCGGACAGGAAAAACTGTTTTTT.

This clonotype was observed many times. The J gene is TRBJ2-3, the V gene TRBV20-1; 12 bases agree with TRBD2. Trimming cost V 0 bases and J 3 bases; bases outside gene matches: 13. CDR3 length equals 19 residues. Germline V gene data show CDR1 as DFQATT and CDR2 as SNEGSKA (reference sequence). CDR3 sequence: CSAREGTSGYTGETDTQYF. The DNA for the CDR3 is TGCAGTGCTAGAGAGGGGACTAGCGGGTACACGGGGGAGACAGATACGCAGTATTTT.

The rearrangement links TRBV29-1 to TRBJ2-2; 10 positions agree with TRBD2. The V and J ends lost 2 bases and 3 bases, in that order; junction bases with no gene match: 3. The CDR3 loop spans 15 amino acids. In germline, CDR1 is SQVTM, CDR2 ANQGSEA. CDR3 region: CSVEILAGYTGELFF. In DNA, the CDR3 is TGCAGCGTTGAAATACTAGCGGGATACACCGGGGAGCTGTTTTTT.

This clonotype showed up many times. V gene TRBV10-2 combines with J gene TRBJ1-6, with no clear D. With 2 bases removed from V and 11 bases from J, the gap between germline ends came to 13 bases. This CDR3 region has 14 residues. Germline V gives CDR1 WSHSY, CDR2 SAAADI. The CDR3 DNA reads TGCGCCAGCAGTGAGCCAACGGCCGTTACACCCCTCCACTTT. This codes for CASSEPTAVTPLHF.

This chain links TRBV5-1 with TRBJ2-1; D may be TRBD1 (6 bases). CDR1 is SGHRS, CDR2 YFSETQ, per germline. The CDR3 covers 15 residues. Trimming left V 0 bases short and J 9 bases short, with 16 bases between. The CDR3 here is CASSLVLGAKGEQFF. Here the CDR3 DNA reads TGCGCCAGCAGCTTGGTGCTGGGGGCCAAGGGTGAGCAGTTCTTC.

In its sample, this clonotype was seen many times. The rearrangement joins TRBV18 to TRBJ1-1; weak D call: TRBD1 (5 bases). The germline CDR1 and CDR2 sequences are KGHSH and LQKENI. V was shortened by 6 bases and J by 5 bases, with 13 bases between the two germline ends. The CDR3 is 13 residues long. The chain's CDR3 is CASSAKGETEAFF. The CDR3 coding sequence is TGTGCCAGCTCCGCAAAAGGGGAGACTGAAGCTTTCTTT.

This clonotype was picked up many times. The chain employs TRBV2 and TRBJ1-5, with 8 bases matching TRBD1. CDR1 and CDR2 from the germline V gene are SNHLY and FYNNEI. Unmatched junction bases numbered 6, after V lost 7 bases and J lost 7 bases. CDR3 length: 13 residues. This CDR3 reads CASNPGGRQPQHF. The CDR3 DNA sequence: TGTGCCAGCAATCCAGGGGGCAGGCAGCCCCAGCATTTT.

This clonotype occurred many times. V and J are TRBV6-5 and TRBJ1-6; the D gene is possibly TRBD1 (6 bases). Trimming took 5 bases from V and 7 from J, leaving 18 bases between them. The CDR3 length is 16 residues. Germline V gene lookup returns CDR1 MNHEY and CDR2 SVGAGI. The CDR3 DNA follows: TGTGCCAGCAGTCCAACCCCGTCAGGGGTGAATTCACCCCTCCACTTT. Amino acid sequence: CASSPTPSGVNSPLHF.

The J gene is TRBJ2-4, the V gene TRBV6-2 or TRBV6-3; D is perhaps TRBD1 (5 bases). Trimming stripped 6 bases from V and 3 bases from J, with 12 bases between. The CDR3 length is 14 residues. Germline V CDR1 and CDR2: MNHEY, SVGEGT. The CDR3 sequence is CASRPTANKNIQYF. The CDR3 DNA reads TGTGCCAGCAGACCGACAGCGAACAAAAACATTCAGTACTTC.

Only a few counts were recorded for this clonotype. The chain carries TRBV12-3 or TRBV12-4 and TRBJ1-2, with D unclear. V lost 3 bases, J lost 6 bases, and 14 bases lay in between. The CDR3 is 14 residues long. The CDR3 DNA follows: TGTGCCAGCAGTTTGGAGGCTGAGGTCCATGGCTACACCTTC. Its protein is CASSLEAEVHGYTF.

This clonotype was recorded at least ten times. V and J are TRBV6-1 and TRBJ2-1, with TRBD1 as a possible D gene (5 bases). CDR1 is MNHNS and CDR2 is SASEGT in the germline V gene. The CDR3 runs to 16 residues. Trimming left V 3 bases short and J 0 bases short, with 12 bases between. The CDR3 loop is CASSELGAGSYNEQFF. The CDR3, as DNA: TGTGCCAGCAGTGAGTTAGGGGCCGGCTCCTACAATGAGCAGTTCTTC.

The chain recombines TRBV12-3 or TRBV12-4 with TRBJ1-1; D unresolved. The CDR3 covers 15 residues. Trimming shortened V by 3 bases and J by 3 bases, and 14 bases separated the two germline ends. The CDR3 loop is CASSFTTARDTEAFF. In DNA, the CDR3 is TGTGCCAGCAGTTTCACTACGGCCCGAGACACTGAAGCTTTCTTT.

The table lists this clonotype with many counts. This chain joins TRBV12-3 or TRBV12-4 and TRBJ2-2, with D possibly TRBD1 on 6 matching bases. Trimming removed 4 bases from V and 1 base from J, with 10 bases in between. This CDR3 comprises 15 residues. The DNA for the CDR3 is TGTGCCAGCAGTTCCCGGACAGAGAACACCGGGGAGCTGTTTTTT. Translation gives CASSSRTENTGELFF.

Only a few counts were recorded for this clonotype. The chain employs TRBV29-1 and TRBJ2-2; unclear D gene. From germline, CDR1 is SQVTM and CDR2 ANQGSEA. The CDR3 has 13 residues. Trimming left V 6 bases short and J 4 bases short, with 12 bases between. CDR3 sequence reads: CSVVSVGTGELFF. Written as DNA, the CDR3 is TGCAGCGTAGTATCGGTGGGCACCGGGGAGCTGTTTTTT.

This clonotype has a handful of counts. The chain employs TRBV7-9 and TRBJ2-7; 10 positions agree with TRBD1. The CDR3 is made up of 15 amino acids. CDR1 is SEHNR, CDR2 FQNEAQ, per germline (reference sequence). The V and J ends lost 5 bases and 2 bases, in that order; junction bases with no gene match: 6. The CDR3 DNA reads TGTGCCAGCAGCCCCGACAGGGGGCCCACCTACGAGCAGTACTTC. It encodes CASSPDRGPTYEQYF.

The V gene is TRBV30, the J gene TRBJ1-1; 8 bases match TRBD1. Germline CDR1 GTSNPN, CDR2 SVGIG (reference sequence). The CDR3 sequence is 17 residues long. V lost 1 base to trimming and J lost 0 bases; unmatched junction nucleotides: 10. CDR3 DNA: TGTGCCTGGAGTGGGGCAGGGGGCTCGATGATGAACACTGAAGCTTTCTTT. Protein sequence: CAWSGAGGSMMNTEAFF.

The chain has TRBV13 and TRBJ1-4; D is perhaps TRBD1 (5 bases). In germline, CDR1 is PRHDT, CDR2 FYEKMQ (reference sequence). The CDR3 totals 15 residues. V lost 2 bases to trimming and J lost 12 bases, with 19 bases between them. Written as DNA, the CDR3 is TGTGCCAGCAGCTTACCGGGGACCCAAATCCGAGAACTGTTTTTT. Amino acids: CASSLPGTQIRELFF.

This clonotype was counted at least ten times. The J gene is TRBJ1-3, the V gene TRBV25-1, with D perhaps TRBD1 (5 bases). Trimming cost V 5 bases and J 4 bases, with 12 bases left between them. CDR1 and CDR2 (germline): MGHDK, SYGVNS. The CDR3 extends over 14 amino acids. Here the CDR3 reads CASSFGTSGNTIYF. In nucleotides, the CDR3 is TGTGCCAGCAGTTTCGGGACGTCAGGAAACACCATATATTTT.

The chain couples TRBV12-3 or TRBV12-4 to TRBJ2-7; tentative D call: TRBD1 (5 bases). The V end lost 6 bases, the J end lost 6 bases, and 12 bases lay between the germline ends. The CDR3 loop spans 12 amino acids. The CDR3 protein is CASRPAGREQYF. DNA of the CDR3: TGTGCCAGCAGACCGGCAGGGCGCGAGCAGTACTTC.